One and the same sample provided the 30 T cell receptor beta chains below, sequenced in a study of a mutant IDH1 vaccine in newly diagnosed glioma. No antigen has been assigned to these receptors. Sample time point: week 47, end of study. What each vaccine dose contained was 300 ug of mutant IDH1 20-mer peptide, accompanied by topical imiquimod. Assay: immunoSEQ multiplex PCR; the TCRdb copy retains only in-frame clones and omits some. The data hold around 50,000 clones, with 65% to 85% observed a single time. The sequenced sample was PBMCs, obtained from a glioma patient whose treatment included an IDH1 peptide vaccine. The source of these receptors is a woman aged 30 to 39 with glioma. Some clones in this sample may be carry-over from other donors' samples.

The genes are TRBV5-8 and TRBJ1-2, with D perhaps matching TRBD1 (6 bases). CDR1 and CDR2 from the germline V gene are SGHTS and YDEGEE. Trimming took 0 bases from V and 9 from J, leaving 12 bases between them. CDR3 length equals 13 residues. CDR3 in amino acids: CASSLERTARYTF. The CDR3 nucleotides are TGTGCCAGCAGCTTGGAACGGACAGCCCGCTACACCTTC.

The CDR3 sequence is CSATGAGNTIYF. Written as DNA, the CDR3 is TGCAGCGCTACTGGAGCTGGAAACACCATATATTTT. The chain employs TRBV29-1 and TRBJ1-3; D remains unclear. The CDR3 is 12 amino acids. Germline lookup yields CDR1 SQVTM and CDR2 ANQGSEA. Trimming took off 7 bases at V and 2 bases at J, with 9 bases between the two ends.

The chain is built from TRBV11-2 and TRBJ2-3, with TRBD1 identical over 10 bases. Trimming cost V 5 bases and J 2 bases; bases outside gene matches: 7. CDR1 SGHAT and CDR2 FQNNGV come from the germline V gene. The CDR3 spans 16 residues. The CDR3 region is CASSLRQGAPTDTQYF. In DNA form, the CDR3 reads TGTGCCAGCAGCCTTAGACAGGGGGCCCCCACAGATACGCAGTATTTT.

The chain combines TRBV19 with TRBJ2-7; D gene ambiguous. CDR3 size: 13 residues. Germline V lookup: CDR1 LNHDA, CDR2 SQIVND (reference sequence). Trimming took 3 bases from V and 0 from J, leaving 6 bases between them. CDR3 region: CASSIDLSYEQYF. In DNA, the CDR3 is TGTGCCAGTAGTATCGATCTCTCCTACGAGCAGTACTTC.

V and J are TRBV5-1 and TRBJ2-3; D possibly corresponds to TRBD2 (6 bases). Germline-derived CDR1 and CDR2 are SGHRS and YFSETQ. The CDR3 runs 14 residues. The V end lost 0 bases, the J end lost 6 bases, and 11 bases lay between the germline ends. This chain's CDR3 is CASSLETRRDTQYF. CDR3 DNA: TGCGCCAGCAGCTTGGAGACTAGGAGGGATACGCAGTATTTT.

This clone was observed a single time. V and J are TRBV27 and TRBJ2-7; TRBD2 matches 13 bases. The CDR3 has 15 amino acids. V was pared by 4 bases and J by 7 bases, with 7 bases of the junction left unmatched. Germline V gene sequence: CDR1 MNHEY, CDR2 SMNVEV (reference sequence). The CDR3 here is CASSYGTSGTSEQYF. The CDR3 nucleotides read TGTGCCAGCAGTTATGGGACTAGCGGGACGAGTGAGCAGTACTTC.

This clone showed up just once. The chain is built from TRBV27 and TRBJ2-7, with D possibly being TRBD1 (5 bases). The V gene lost 2 bases and the J gene lost 3 bases, with 11 bases spanning the gap. The germline gives CDR1 MNHEY, CDR2 SMNVEV (reference sequence). CDR3 length: 14 residues. CDR3 sequence (DNA): TGTGCCAGCAGTTTACGCGGCAGGGACTACGAGCAGTACTTC. Its protein is CASSLRGRDYEQYF.

J is TRBJ1-1 and V is TRBV6-1; 7 nucleotides align to TRBD1. The CDR3 spans 14 residues. V trimming: 3 bases; J trimming: 7 bases; junction bases outside the gene matches: 8. Germline-derived CDR1 and CDR2 are MNHNS and SASEGT. As DNA, the CDR3 is TGTGCCAGCAGTGAGCCAACAGGGGCAAATGAAGCTTTCTTT. It translates to CASSEPTGANEAFF.

The CDR3 region has the DNA TGTGCCAGCAGTGGGGACAGCTCCTACGAGCAGTACTTC. This translates into CASSGDSSYEQYF. The chain has TRBV28 and TRBJ2-7; TRBD1 agrees at 7 bases. The CDR3 spans 13 residues. From germline, CDR1 is MDHEN and CDR2 SYDVKM. V was clipped by 5 bases and J by 0 bases; unmatched bases: 1. Looking up the rest from reference TRBV28 and TRBJ2-7 gives the full variable domain: DVKVTQSSRYLVKRTGEKVFLECVQDMDHENMFWYRQDPGLGLRLIYFSYDVKMKEKGDIPEGYSVSREKKERFSLILESASTNQTSMYLCASSGDSSYEQYFGPGTRLTVT.

The J gene is TRBJ2-4, the V gene TRBV29-1, with D possibly TRBD2 on 6 matching bases. CDR3 length: 15 residues. CDR1 is SQVTM, CDR2 ANQGSEA, per germline. The germline V and J ends were trimmed by 3 bases and 8 bases, with 20 bases remaining between them. CDR3 DNA: TGCAGCGTTGATGGAGGGAGTATGGGCTGGGACATTCAGTACTTC. Protein: CSVDGGSMGWDIQYF.

V gene TRBV7-9 combines with J gene TRBJ1-1, with a weak D call TRBD1 (5 bases). V lost 2 bases and J 6 bases, leaving 13 bases between the germline ends. Germline CDR1 SEHNR, CDR2 FQNEAQ (reference sequence). The CDR3 has 14 amino acids. CDR3 protein: CASSLQMGLAEAFF. The CDR3 DNA reads as TGTGCCAGCAGCTTACAGATGGGGCTGGCTGAAGCTTTCTTT. The whole variable domain, remainder taken from reference TRBV7-9 and TRBJ1-1, is DTGVSQNPRHKITKRGQNVTFRCDPISEHNRLYWYRQTLGQGPEFLTYFQNEAQLEKSRLLSDRFSAERPKGSFSTLEIQRTEQGDSAMYLCASSLQMGLAEAFFGQGTRLTVV.

The J gene is TRBJ2-4, the V gene TRBV6-1; 7 bases map to TRBD1. The CDR3 runs 16 residues. J was trimmed by 3 bases and V by 4 bases; bases with no gene match: 9. Per the germline V gene, CDR1 is MNHNS and CDR2 is SASEGT. This CDR3 reads CASSAGTAILKNIQYF. CDR3 bases: TGTGCCAGCAGTGCCGGGACAGCGATACTCAAAAACATTCAGTACTTC.

The V gene is TRBV30, the J gene TRBJ2-7; D gene uncertain. CDR3 length equals 9 residues. The germline CDR1 and CDR2 sequences are GTSNPN and SVGIG (reference sequence). The ends were cut back, 3 bases at V and 9 bases at J, with 6 bases in the middle. Written as DNA, the CDR3 is TGTGCCTGGAGACTCTCGCAGTACTTC. Protein sequence: CAWRLSQYF.

This clone was detected only once. J is TRBJ2-5 and V is TRBV5-4, with 7 bases identical to TRBD1. The CDR3 loop spans 14 amino acids. Germline CDR1 SGHNT, CDR2 YYREEE (reference sequence). V trimming: 4 bases; J trimming: 4 bases; junction bases outside the gene matches: 7. CDR3 amino acids: CASSATGVGETQYF. The CDR3 coding sequence is TGTGCCAGCAGCGCTACAGGGGTGGGAGAGACCCAGTACTTC.

The V gene is TRBV29-1, the J gene TRBJ1-2, with TRBD1 matching over 8 bases. Germline CDR1 SQVTM, CDR2 ANQGSEA. With V trimmed by 4 bases and J by 4 bases, 2 bases remained unmatched. The length of the CDR3 is 12 residues. The CDR3 here is CSVAGQGYGYTF. The CDR3 nucleotides are TGCAGCGTTGCCGGACAGGGCTATGGCTACACCTTC.

The chain has TRBV6-1 and TRBJ1-2, with 7 nucleotides matching TRBD1. CDR1 and CDR2 from the germline V gene are MNHNS and SASEGT. This CDR3 region has 15 residues. V gave up 2 bases and J gave up 7 bases; unmatched junction bases: 10. CDR3 nucleotides: TGTGCCAGCAGTGAACAGCCAGGGGGAATGGTTGGCTACACCTTC. Its translation: CASSEQPGGMVGYTF.

The rearrangement links TRBV6-5 to TRBJ2-7; D is uncertain. V lost 0 bases and J 0 bases, leaving 12 bases between the germline ends. CDR3 size: 16 residues. Germline lookup yields CDR1 MNHEY and CDR2 SVGAGI. The CDR3 here is CASSYSMSRDSYEQYF. For the CDR3, the DNA is TGTGCCAGCAGTTACTCGATGTCAAGAGACTCCTACGAGCAGTACTTC.

Worth noting for this clone: The same CDR3 is also encoded by other DNA sequences in this sample. The gene calls are TRBV6-1 and TRBJ1-5, with a weak D call TRBD1 (6 bases). The CDR3 covers 14 residues. Germline V gene lookup returns CDR1 MNHNS and CDR2 SASEGT. V was clipped by 0 bases and J by 6 bases, with 9 bases between them. In DNA, the CDR3 is TGTGCCAGCAGTGAAGCTGGGGGCACTCAGCCCCAGCATTTT. Its protein product is CASSEAGGTQPQHF.

The chain recombines TRBV21-1 with TRBJ1-4; the table's D call, TRBD1, was not checked against the DNA. TRBV21-1 is a pseudogene locus. This CDR3 region has 18 residues. DNA for the CDR3: TGTGCCAGCAGCAAAGGAGACAGTGAACCTGCAACTAATGAAAAACTGTTTTTT. Protein product: CASSKGDSEPATNEKLFF.

The gene calls are TRBV4-2 and TRBJ1-1; TRBD1 is a possible D gene (6 bases). The CDR3 spans 17 residues. V dropped 0 bases and J dropped 4 bases, with 18 bases sitting between them. Germline V lookup: CDR1 LGHNA, CDR2 YNFKEQ. The CDR3 is CASSQDLYPGESTEAFF. The CDR3 coding sequence is TGTGCCAGCAGCCAAGATCTTTACCCAGGGGAGAGCACTGAAGCTTTCTTT.

V and J are TRBV25-1 and TRBJ1-2; the D gene is possibly TRBD1 (5 bases). Germline assignment: CDR1 MGHDK and CDR2 SYGVNS. The CDR3 runs 13 residues. V gave up 3 bases and J gave up 8 bases, with 13 bases separating them. CDR3 coding DNA: TGTGCCAGCAGTGAGCGCGCAGGGTTCGGCTACACCTTC. Its translation is CASSERAGFGYTF.

The chain has TRBV5-4 and TRBJ2-7; 11 bases agree with TRBD1. CDR1 and CDR2 from the germline V gene are SGHNT and YYREEE (reference sequence). This CDR3 comprises 15 residues. The ends lost 0 bases at V and 2 bases at J; junction bases unmatched: 1. CDR3 protein: CASSLEDRGPYEQYF. CDR3 nucleotide sequence: TGTGCCAGCAGCTTGGAGGACAGGGGGCCCTACGAGCAGTACTTC. Supplemented by reference TRBV5-4 and TRBJ2-7, the full variable domain reads ETGVTQSPTHLIKTRGQQVTLRCSSQSGHNTVSWYQQALGQGPQFIFQYYREEENGRGNFPPRFSGLQFPNYSSELNVNALELDDSALYLCASSLEDRGPYEQYFGPGTRLTVT.

The genes are TRBV4-1 and TRBJ2-1; D ambiguous. Between the trimmed V and J ends, which lost 2 bases and 5 bases, there was a span of 4 bases. The CDR3 is 12 amino acids. The V gene's germline CDR1 is MGHRA and CDR2 YSYEKL. This CDR3 is CASSQNHNEQFF. The CDR3 nucleotides read TGCGCCAGCAGCCAAAACCACAATGAGCAGTTCTTC.

This rearrangement joins TRBV27 to TRBJ1-1, with D possibly being TRBD1 (6 bases). Per the germline V gene, CDR1 is MNHEY and CDR2 is SMNVEV (reference sequence). The CDR3 runs to 14 residues. Trimming removed 3 bases from V and 3 bases from J, with 11 bases in between. CDR3 in amino acids: CASSFGGGDTEAFF. The CDR3 nucleotides read TGTGCCAGCAGTTTCGGAGGGGGGGACACTGAAGCTTTCTTT.

The CDR3 DNA reads TGTGCCAGTAGTCTAAAGCCCGGAGCGGACACTGAAGCTTTCTTT. Residues: CASSLKPGADTEAFF. The chain carries TRBV19 and TRBJ1-1; D is undetermined. V lost 5 bases to trimming and J lost 3 bases, with 16 bases between them. The CDR3 loop spans 15 amino acids. Germline V gives CDR1 LNHDA, CDR2 SQIVND (reference sequence).

This sequence joins TRBV29-1 and TRBJ2-2; D might be TRBD2 (7 bases). The V end was cut by 7 bases, the J end by 0 bases, with 12 bases between. The germline CDR1 and CDR2 sequences are SQVTM and ANQGSEA. The CDR3 has 14 amino acids. The CDR3 sequence is CSAGGGANTGELFF. The CDR3 DNA follows: TGCAGCGCCGGAGGGGGGGCGAACACCGGGGAGCTGTTTTTT.

The chain employs TRBV23-1 and TRBJ1-3, with D perhaps TRBD1 (6 bases). TRBV23-1 is marked as an open reading frame, function uncertain. V lost 4 bases, J lost 7 bases, and 8 bases lay in between. The CDR3 contains 12 residues. The CDR3 coding sequence is TGCGCCAGCAGTCCACAGGGCAACACCATATATTTT. Amino acid sequence: CASSPQGNTIYF.

This clone appeared a few times. The rearrangement links TRBV6-4 to TRBJ1-5; 8 nucleotides match TRBD1. J gave up 11 bases and V 2 bases, and 8 bases lay outside the gene matches. In germline, CDR1 is MRHNA, CDR2 SNTAGT. CDR3 size: 14 residues. The CDR3 DNA reads as TGTGCCAGCAGTGACCCAGAGACAGGGGAGGCCCAGCATTTT. Translated, it gives CASSDPETGEAQHF.

The chain recombines TRBV6-5 with TRBJ1-1, with a weak D call TRBD1 (6 bases). Trimming took off 5 bases at V and 1 base at J, with 14 bases between the two ends. Germline CDR1 MNHEY, CDR2 SVGAGI. The CDR3 runs 15 residues. The CDR3 DNA follows: TGTGCCAGCAGTAGGGGGACACCTAGGAACACTGAAGCTTTCTTT. This codes for CASSRGTPRNTEAFF.

V usage is TRBV18 and J usage is TRBJ2-2; D could derive from TRBD1 or TRBD2 (5 bases each). This CDR3 region has 15 residues. V was clipped by 6 bases and J by 6 bases, with 17 bases between them. Germline V gene data show CDR1 as KGHSH and CDR2 as LQKENI. The CDR3 nucleotides are TGTGCCAGCTCTCGGGACCCGGCGCGATCCGGGGAGCTGTTTTTT. This translates into CASSRDPARSGELFF.